Sequencing of this T cell receptor beta chain was carried out in a study of OX40 agonist ivuxolimab in advanced cancers. Study-wide background: People who had prior anti-PD-1, anti-PD-L1 or anti-CTLA-4 therapy could take part, and approximately 44% had some.

Trimming stripped 0 bases from V and 9 bases from J, with 12 bases between. This CDR3 contains 14 residues. The V gene's germline CDR1 is WSHSY and CDR2 SAAADI. Profiled with immunoSEQ multiplex PCR; TCRdb holds only in-frame clones, not every one. The data contain more than 65,000 clones, about 90% of them seen just once; the ten biggest clones take up roughly 9%. Study-wide results and limits: At doses 0.1 to 3.0 mg/kg, CD4+ and CD8+ clones expanded.

This clone has a single count. Its antigen remains unknown. The J gene is TRBJ1-5, the V gene TRBV10-2; no firm D call. Material: CD4+ or CD8+ T cells sorted from blood, obtained in a trial of the OX40 agonist ivuxolimab. The origin of this receptor is an adult with an advanced solid tumor such as melanoma, head and neck, liver or kidney cancer. CDR3 sequence: CASSESIPERPQHF. As DNA, the CDR3 is TGCGCCAGCAGTGAGTCGATCCCCGAGCGGCCCCAGCATTTT.